These 9 T cell receptor beta chains were all obtained from the same sample, sequenced in a study of T-cell memory formation after mild COVID-19. TCRdb recomputed calls from the 5' RACE reads with MiXCR, one row per CDR3 protein. The profile covers more than 450,000 distinct CDR3 sequences, with about 20% appearing a single time and approximately 12% taken by the ten largest. The specimen sequenced was PBMCs or a T cell subset sorted from them (not recorded which). All receptors derive from an adult woman who had mild COVID-19 (a few samples of this study predate the infection). Cell type and time point are not known.

This clonotype was counted a few times. V and J are TRBV12-3 or TRBV12-4 and TRBJ2-5; perhaps TRBD2 as D (5 bases). V was pared by 5 bases and J by 9 bases, with 16 bases between. The CDR3 runs 13 residues. CDR3 protein: CASSPGVVGAQYF. The CDR3, as DNA: TGTGCCAGCAGTCCCGGGGTAGTCGGGGCCCAGTACTTC.

This chain uses TRBV13 with TRBJ2-7; 7 bases are shared with TRBD2. The CDR3 runs to 14 residues. The J segment lost 2 bases and the V segment lost 4 bases, leaving 5 bases of the junction unmatched. Germline lookup yields CDR1 PRHDT and CDR2 FYEKMQ (reference sequence). The CDR3 nucleotides are TGTGCCAGCAGCTCGGGACTACTCACCTACGAGCAGTACTTC. Translation: CASSSGLLTYEQYF.

J is TRBJ2-7 and V is TRBV27, with 13 bases fitting TRBD2. CDR3 size: 14 residues. Trimming took 8 bases from V and 1 from J; bases not matched to a gene: 2. CDR1 MNHEY and CDR2 SMNVEV come from the germline V gene (reference sequence). CDR3 bases: TGTGCCAGCGGGACTAGCGGGGTTTCCTACGAGCAGTACTTC. Protein: CASGTSGVSYEQYF.

The chain combines TRBV13 with TRBJ2-7; TRBD1 agrees at 11 bases. V lost 5 bases to trimming and J lost 6 bases; unmatched junction nucleotides: 6. The CDR3 is 14 residues long. Germline CDR1 is PRHDT and CDR2 is FYEKMQ (reference sequence). For the CDR3, the DNA is TGTGCCAGCAGCCCAGGACAGGGGGCACCCGAGCAGTACTTC. Amino acid sequence: CASSPGQGAPEQYF.

V and J are TRBV20-1 and TRBJ2-1, with D possibly being TRBD2 (6 bases). CDR3 length: 14 amino acids. Deletions cut 6 bases from V and 7 bases from J, with 19 bases between. Germline V gene lookup returns CDR1 DFQATT and CDR2 SNEGSKA (reference sequence). CDR3 loop: CSAHGTGLGNEQFF. CDR3 bases: TGCAGTGCCCACGGGACTGGGCTAGGGAATGAGCAGTTCTTC.

This clonotype was counted only a few times. The V call is TRBV5-4, the J call TRBJ2-1, with D possibly called TRBD1 or TRBD2 (5 bases each). Germline loops: CDR1 SGHNT, CDR2 YYREEE (reference sequence). V was shortened by 5 bases and J by 8 bases, with 20 bases between the two germline ends. This CDR3 has 15 amino acids. In DNA form, the CDR3 reads TGTGCCAGCAGGCCCGGGACCTTCCCGCCCCATGAGCAGTTCTTC. Encoded protein: CASRPGTFPPHEQFF.

This sequence joins TRBV3-1 and TRBJ2-3; 8 bases map to TRBD2. Germline CDR1 reads LGHDT; CDR2 reads YNNKEL (reference sequence). The trim removed 1 base at V and 6 bases at J, leaving 12 bases unmatched. The CDR3 consists of 17 residues. CDR3: CASSQVPGSGGGDTQYF. The CDR3 region has the DNA TGTGCCAGCAGCCAAGTGCCCGGCAGCGGGGGAGGGGATACGCAGTATTTT.

This clonotype was counted between two and nine times. The rearrangement joins TRBV7-8 to TRBJ2-2; 10 bases agree with TRBD2. The CDR3 sequence is 15 residues long. The junction had 3 bases not matched to a gene; V was cut back by 1 base and J by 7 bases. Germline CDR1 SGHVS, CDR2 FQNEAQ. The CDR3 nucleotides read TGTGCCAGCAGCTTAGGGCTAGCGGGGGACGGGGAGCTGTTTTTT. Its protein is CASSLGLAGDGELFF.

The table lists this clonotype with many counts. The V call is TRBV7-2, the J call TRBJ2-1; D may be TRBD2 (6 bases). Germline V lookup: CDR1 SGHTA, CDR2 FQGNSA. The ends were cut back, 5 bases at V and 2 bases at J, with 16 bases in the middle. This CDR3 is built from 16 residues. DNA of the CDR3: TGTGCCAGCAGCACCAGGATAGCGGACCCCTACAATGAGCAGTTCTTC. Translation: CASSTRIADPYNEQFF.